The 8 T cell receptor beta chains reported below all come from one sample, sequenced in a study of shared clonotypes between healthy human individuals. Profiling relied on immunoSEQ multiplex PCR, and the TCRdb table lists in-frame clones only, not all of them. The table has about 2 million clones, around 96% seen once. Naive-designated CD8 cells lacked CD45RO, were positively enriched for CCR7, and omitted terminally differentiated effector memory CD45RA+ cells. The sequencing input was naive CD8+ T cells sorted from blood. The origin of the receptors is a man aged 18 to 30 in good health.

V gene TRBV10-3 combines with J gene TRBJ2-7, with 7 bases matching TRBD1. The V and J ends lost 0 bases and 6 bases, in that order; junction bases with no gene match: 14. This CDR3 region has 17 residues. The V gene's germline CDR1 is ENHRY and CDR2 SYGVKD. Written as DNA, the CDR3 is TGTGCCATCAGTGAGTCCGCGACAGGGCCCGATTGGGGCGAGCAGTACTTC. Translation gives CAISESATGPDWGEQYF.

The chain carries TRBV27 and TRBJ2-7; possibly TRBD1 for D (6 bases). This CDR3 has 14 amino acids. CDR1 is MNHEY and CDR2 is SMNVEV in the germline V gene (reference sequence). V lost 8 bases, J lost 5 bases, and 19 bases lay in between. CDR3 nucleotide sequence: TGTGCCAGCCGGGGACACAACTCAATCGACGAGCAGTACTTC. Protein: CASRGHNSIDEQYF.

V and J are TRBV4-1 and TRBJ2-7; 11 bases map to TRBD1. Germline V gene data show CDR1 as MGHRA and CDR2 as YSYEKL. J lost 5 bases, V lost 4 bases, and 7 bases had no gene match. This CDR3 is 15 amino acids long. The CDR3 spells CASSPTDRGQDEQYF. The DNA of the CDR3 is TGCGCCAGCAGCCCAACGGACAGGGGGCAAGACGAGCAGTACTTC.

This sequence joins TRBV5-6 and TRBJ2-2; D remains ambiguous. The germline V gene has CDR1 SGHDT and CDR2 YYEEEE. The CDR3 extends over 12 amino acids. Deletions cut 5 bases from V and 6 bases from J, with 8 bases between. The CDR3: CASSEASGELFF. Here the CDR3 DNA reads TGTGCCAGCAGTGAGGCTTCCGGGGAGCTGTTTTTT. Combining the CDR3 with reference TRBV5-6 and TRBJ2-2 gives the whole variable domain DAGVTQSPTHLIKTRGQQVTLRCSPKSGHDTVSWYQQALGQGPQFIFQYYEEEERQRGNFPDRFSGHQFPNYSSELNVNALLLGDSALYLCASSEASGELFFGEGSRLTVL.

The J gene is TRBJ1-2, the V gene TRBV9; TRBD1 matches 10 bases. The CDR3 has 15 amino acids. Germline V CDR1 and CDR2: SGDLS, YYNGEE. J lost 2 bases, V lost 3 bases, and 4 bases had no gene match. Here the CDR3 DNA reads TGTGCCAGCAGCGAAACGGGACAGGGGAACTATGGCTACACCTTC. This sequence encodes CASSETGQGNYGYTF.

The chain has TRBV7-2 and TRBJ2-7; no definite D call. V lost 7 bases to trimming and J lost 0 bases, with 16 bases between them. The CDR3 has 15 residues. CDR1 and CDR2 (germline): SGHTA, FQGNSA. The CDR3 loop reads CASIRRASVSYEQYF. For the CDR3, the DNA is TGTGCCAGCATCCGAAGGGCTTCCGTCTCCTACGAGCAGTACTTC. Full variable domain (remainder filled in from reference TRBV7-2 and TRBJ2-7): GAGVSQSPSNKVTEKGKDVELRCDPISGHTALYWYRQSLGQGLEFLIYFQGNSAPDKSGLPSDRFSAERTGGSVSTLTIQRTQQEDSAVYLCASIRRASVSYEQYFGPGTRLTVT.

The chain carries TRBV27 and TRBJ2-7, with D unclear. CDR1 is MNHEY, CDR2 SMNVEV, per germline (reference sequence). V dropped 6 bases and J dropped 3 bases, with 12 bases sitting between them. CDR3 length: 13 residues. The CDR3, as DNA: TGTGCCAGCAGATCTAATCCGAACTACGAGCAGTACTTC. It codes for CASRSNPNYEQYF.

This clone was seen a handful of times. The chain couples TRBV5-4 to TRBJ2-7, with 12 nucleotides matching TRBD1. The CDR3 totals 16 residues. Germline CDR1 SGHNT, CDR2 YYREEE (reference sequence). The ends lost 0 bases at V and 7 bases at J; junction bases unmatched: 8. The CDR3 DNA sequence: TGTGCCAGCAGCTTGGAGCCGGGACAGGGGGCTTGGGAGCAGTACTTC. Translation gives CASSLEPGQGAWEQYF.